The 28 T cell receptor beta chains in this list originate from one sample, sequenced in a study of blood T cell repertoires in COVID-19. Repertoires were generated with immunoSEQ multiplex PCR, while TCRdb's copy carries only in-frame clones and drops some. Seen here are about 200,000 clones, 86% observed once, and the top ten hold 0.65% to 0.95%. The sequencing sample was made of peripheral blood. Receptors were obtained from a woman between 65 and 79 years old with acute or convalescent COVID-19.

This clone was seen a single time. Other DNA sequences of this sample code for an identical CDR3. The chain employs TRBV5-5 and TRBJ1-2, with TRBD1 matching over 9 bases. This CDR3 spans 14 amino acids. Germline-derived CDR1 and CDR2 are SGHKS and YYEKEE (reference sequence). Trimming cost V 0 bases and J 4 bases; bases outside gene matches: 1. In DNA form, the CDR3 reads TGTGCCAGCAGCTTGGTGGACAGGGGCTATGGCTACACCTTC. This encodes CASSLVDRGYGYTF. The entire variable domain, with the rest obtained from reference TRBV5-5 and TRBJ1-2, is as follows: DAGVTQSPTHLIKTRGQQVTLRCSPISGHKSVSWYQQVLGQGPQFIFQYYEKEERGRGNFPDRFSARQFPNYSSELNVNALLLGDSALYLCASSLVDRGYGYTFGSGTRLTVV.

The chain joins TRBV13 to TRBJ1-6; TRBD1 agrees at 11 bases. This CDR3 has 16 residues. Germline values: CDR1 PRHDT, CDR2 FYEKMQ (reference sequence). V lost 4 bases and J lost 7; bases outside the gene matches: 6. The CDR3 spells CASSSGTGGGNSPLHF. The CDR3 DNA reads TGTGCCAGCAGCTCAGGGACAGGGGGAGGAAATTCACCCCTCCACTTT.

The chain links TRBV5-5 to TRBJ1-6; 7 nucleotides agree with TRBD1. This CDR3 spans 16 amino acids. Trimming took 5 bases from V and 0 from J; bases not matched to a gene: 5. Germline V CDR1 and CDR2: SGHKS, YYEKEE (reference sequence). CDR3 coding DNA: TGTGCCAGCAGTCCGGGACAGCGCTCCTATAATTCACCCCTCCACTTT. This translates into CASSPGQRSYNSPLHF.

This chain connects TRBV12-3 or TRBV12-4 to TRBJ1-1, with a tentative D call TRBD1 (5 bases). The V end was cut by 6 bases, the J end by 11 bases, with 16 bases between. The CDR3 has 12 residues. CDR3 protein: CASRLQGTWAFF. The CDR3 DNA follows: TGTGCCAGCAGGCTTCAGGGAACATGGGCTTTCTTT.

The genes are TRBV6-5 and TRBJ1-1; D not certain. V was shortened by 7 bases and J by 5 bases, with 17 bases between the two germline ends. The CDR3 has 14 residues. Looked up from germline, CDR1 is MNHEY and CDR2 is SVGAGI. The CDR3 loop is CASNQAPRWTEAFF. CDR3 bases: TGTGCCAGCAATCAGGCACCTCGATGGACTGAAGCTTTCTTT.

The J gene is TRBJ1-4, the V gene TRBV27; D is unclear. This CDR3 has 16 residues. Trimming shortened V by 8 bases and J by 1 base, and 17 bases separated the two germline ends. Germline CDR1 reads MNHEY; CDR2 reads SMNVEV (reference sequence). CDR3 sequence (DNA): TGTGCCAGCGCCACCCCTTCAAGCGGAACTAATGAAAAACTGTTTTTT. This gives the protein CASATPSSGTNEKLFF.

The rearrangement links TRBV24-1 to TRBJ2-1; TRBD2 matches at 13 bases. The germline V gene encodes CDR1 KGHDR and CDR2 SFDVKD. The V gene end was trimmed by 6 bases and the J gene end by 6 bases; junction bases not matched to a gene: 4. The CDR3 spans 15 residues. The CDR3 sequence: CATSPTSGGANEQFF. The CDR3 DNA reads TGTGCCACCAGTCCAACTAGCGGGGGGGCCAATGAGCAGTTCTTC.

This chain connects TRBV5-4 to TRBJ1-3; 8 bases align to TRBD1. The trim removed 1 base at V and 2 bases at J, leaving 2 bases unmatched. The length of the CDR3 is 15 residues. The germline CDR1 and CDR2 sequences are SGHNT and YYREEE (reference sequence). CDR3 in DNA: TGTGCCAGCAGCTTGCAGGGGGCCGCTGGAAACACCATATATTTT. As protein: CASSLQGAAGNTIYF.

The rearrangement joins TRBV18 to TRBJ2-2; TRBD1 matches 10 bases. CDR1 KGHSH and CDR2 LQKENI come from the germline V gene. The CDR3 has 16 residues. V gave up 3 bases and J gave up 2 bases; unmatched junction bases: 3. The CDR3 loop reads CASSPGQGINTGELFF. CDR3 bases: TGTGCCAGCTCACCGGGACAGGGGATAAACACCGGGGAGCTGTTTTTT.

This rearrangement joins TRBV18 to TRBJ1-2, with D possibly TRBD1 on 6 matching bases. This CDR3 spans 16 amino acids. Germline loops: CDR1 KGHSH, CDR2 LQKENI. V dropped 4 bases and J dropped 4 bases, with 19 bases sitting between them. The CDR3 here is CASSLPGQGLGYGYTF. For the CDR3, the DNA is TGTGCCAGCTCACTCCCTGGGCAGGGGCTGGGCTATGGCTACACCTTC.

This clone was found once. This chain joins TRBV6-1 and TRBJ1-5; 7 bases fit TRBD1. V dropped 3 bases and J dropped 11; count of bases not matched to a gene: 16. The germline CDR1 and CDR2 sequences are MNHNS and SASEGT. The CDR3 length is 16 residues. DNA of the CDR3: TGTGCCAGCAGTGACCTAGGGGGCGTGACAGGGAAGTCCCAGCATTTT. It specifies CASSDLGGVTGKSQHF.

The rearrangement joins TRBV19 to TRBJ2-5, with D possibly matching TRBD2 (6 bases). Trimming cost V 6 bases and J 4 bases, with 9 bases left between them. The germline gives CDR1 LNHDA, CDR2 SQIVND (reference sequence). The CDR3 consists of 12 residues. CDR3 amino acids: CASRNGRETQYF. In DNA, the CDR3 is TGTGCCAGTAGGAACGGGAGAGAGACCCAGTACTTC.

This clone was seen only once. The CDR3 loop is CASSFSGQPQHF. CDR3 nucleotides: TGTGCCAGCAGCTTTTCGGGGCAGCCCCAGCATTTT. This chain uses TRBV7-6 with TRBJ1-5; no reliable D call. The CDR3 has 12 residues. CDR1 and CDR2 (germline): SGHVS, FNYEAQ. V shed 3 bases and J shed 7 bases, with 7 bases lying between them.

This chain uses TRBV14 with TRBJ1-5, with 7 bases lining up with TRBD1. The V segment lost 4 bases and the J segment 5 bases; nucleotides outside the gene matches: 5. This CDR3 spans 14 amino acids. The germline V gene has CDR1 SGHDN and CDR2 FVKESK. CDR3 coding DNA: TGTGCCAGCAGCCCGGGGACAGAGCATCAGCCCCAGCATTTT. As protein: CASSPGTEHQPQHF.

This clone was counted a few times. The CDR3: CASKSGRVRDTQYF. The CDR3, as DNA: TGTGCCAGCAAAAGCGGGAGAGTTAGAGATACGCAGTATTTT. The V and J genes are TRBV7-3 and TRBJ2-3, with 8 bases that match TRBD2. V lost 7 bases, J lost 5 bases, and 8 bases stayed unmatched. The CDR3 runs to 14 residues. CDR1 and CDR2 (germline): SGHTA, FQGTGA.

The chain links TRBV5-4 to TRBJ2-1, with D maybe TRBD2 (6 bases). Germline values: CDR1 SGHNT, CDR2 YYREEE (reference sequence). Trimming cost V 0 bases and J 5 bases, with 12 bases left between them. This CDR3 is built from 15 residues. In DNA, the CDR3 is TGTGCCAGCAGCTTGGGGGGGGAGCGGCACAATGAGCAGTTCTTC. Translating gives CASSLGGERHNEQFF.

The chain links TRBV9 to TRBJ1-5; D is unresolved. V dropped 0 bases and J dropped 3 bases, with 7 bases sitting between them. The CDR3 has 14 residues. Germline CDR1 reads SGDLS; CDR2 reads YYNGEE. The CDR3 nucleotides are TGTGCCAGCAGCGTAGGGCAGGACAATCAGCCCCAGCATTTT. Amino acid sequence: CASSVGQDNQPQHF.

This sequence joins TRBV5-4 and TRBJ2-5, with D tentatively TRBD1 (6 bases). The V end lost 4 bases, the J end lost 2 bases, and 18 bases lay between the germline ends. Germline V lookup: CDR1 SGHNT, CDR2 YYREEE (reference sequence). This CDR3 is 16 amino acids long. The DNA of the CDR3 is TGTGCCAGCAGCACCTACCCGACAGGACTGCAAGAGACCCAGTACTTC. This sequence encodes CASSTYPTGLQETQYF.

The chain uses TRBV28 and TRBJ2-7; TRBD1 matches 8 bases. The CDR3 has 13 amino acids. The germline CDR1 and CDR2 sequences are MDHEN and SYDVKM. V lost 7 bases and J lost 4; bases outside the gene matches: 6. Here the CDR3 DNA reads TGTGCCAGCACCAGACAGGGGACTTACGAGCAGTACTTC. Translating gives CASTRQGTYEQYF.

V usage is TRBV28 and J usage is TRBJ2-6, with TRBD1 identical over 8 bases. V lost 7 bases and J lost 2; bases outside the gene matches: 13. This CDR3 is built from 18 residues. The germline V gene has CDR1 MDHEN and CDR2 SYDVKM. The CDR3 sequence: CASTPRQGASTGANVLTF. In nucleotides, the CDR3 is TGTGCCAGCACGCCCCGTCAGGGGGCAAGCACTGGGGCCAACGTCCTGACTTTC.

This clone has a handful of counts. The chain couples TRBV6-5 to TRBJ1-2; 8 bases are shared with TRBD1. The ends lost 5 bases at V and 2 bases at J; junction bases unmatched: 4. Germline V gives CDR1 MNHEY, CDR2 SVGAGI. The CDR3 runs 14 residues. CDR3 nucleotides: TGTGCCAGCAGTCCAGGGGGCCAGAACTATGGCTACACCTTC. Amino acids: CASSPGGQNYGYTF.

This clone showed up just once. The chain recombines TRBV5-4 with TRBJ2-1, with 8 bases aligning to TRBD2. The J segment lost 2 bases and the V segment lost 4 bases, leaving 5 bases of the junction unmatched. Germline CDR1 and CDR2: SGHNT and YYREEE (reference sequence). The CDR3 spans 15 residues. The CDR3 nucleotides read TGTGCCAGCAGCCTCAAGCGGGAGCCCTACAATGAGCAGTTCTTC. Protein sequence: CASSLKREPYNEQFF.

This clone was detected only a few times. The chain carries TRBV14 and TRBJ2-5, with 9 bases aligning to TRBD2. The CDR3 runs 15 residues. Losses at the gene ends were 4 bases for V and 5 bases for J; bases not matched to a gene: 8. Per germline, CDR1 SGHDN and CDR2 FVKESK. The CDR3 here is CASSRRAGGLETQYF. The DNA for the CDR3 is TGTGCCAGCAGCCGGAGAGCGGGAGGTTTGGAGACCCAGTACTTC.

The CDR3 sequence is CASSYRVGGSRELFF. The CDR3 coding sequence is TGTGCCAGCAGCTACCGCGTCGGGGGAAGCAGGGAGCTGTTTTTT. The chain has TRBV11-2 and TRBJ2-2; a possible D gene is TRBD2 (6 bases). The CDR3 sequence is 15 residues long. The V end lost 4 bases, the J end lost 9 bases, and 18 bases lay between the germline ends. Germline lookup yields CDR1 SGHAT and CDR2 FQNNGV.

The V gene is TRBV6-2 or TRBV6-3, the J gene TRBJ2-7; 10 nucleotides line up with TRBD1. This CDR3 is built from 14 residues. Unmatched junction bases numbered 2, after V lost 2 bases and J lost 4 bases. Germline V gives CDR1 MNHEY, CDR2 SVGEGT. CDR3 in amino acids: CASSYLGQGYEQYF. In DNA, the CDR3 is TGTGCCAGCAGTTACCTGGGACAGGGGTACGAGCAGTACTTC.

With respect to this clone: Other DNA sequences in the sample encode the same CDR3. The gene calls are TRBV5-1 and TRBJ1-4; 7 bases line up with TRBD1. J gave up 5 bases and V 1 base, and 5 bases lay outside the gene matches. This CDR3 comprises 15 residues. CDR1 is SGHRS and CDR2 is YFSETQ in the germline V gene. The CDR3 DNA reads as TGCGCCAGCAGCTTGCTGACAGGGCCAAATGAAAAACTGTTTTTT. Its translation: CASSLLTGPNEKLFF. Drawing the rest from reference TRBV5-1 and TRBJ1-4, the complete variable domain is KAGVTQTPRYLIKTRGQQVTLSCSPISGHRSVSWYQQTPGQGLQFLFEYFSETQRNKGNFPGRFSGRQFSNSRSEMNVSTLELGDSALYLCASSLLTGPNEKLFFGSGTQLSVL.

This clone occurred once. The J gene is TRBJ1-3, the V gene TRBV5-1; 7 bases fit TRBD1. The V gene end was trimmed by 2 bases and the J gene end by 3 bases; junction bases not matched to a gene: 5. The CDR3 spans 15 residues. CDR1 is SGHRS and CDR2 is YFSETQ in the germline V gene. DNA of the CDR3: TGCGCCAGCAGCTTAGCAGGGGGTTTTGGAAACACCATATATTTT. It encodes CASSLAGGFGNTIYF.

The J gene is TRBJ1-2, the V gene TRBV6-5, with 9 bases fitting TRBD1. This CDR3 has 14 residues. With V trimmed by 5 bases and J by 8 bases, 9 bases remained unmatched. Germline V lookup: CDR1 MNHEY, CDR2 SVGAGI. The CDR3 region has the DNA TGTGCCAGCAGTCCTCGGGGACAGGGCGGGGGCTACACCTTC. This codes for CASSPRGQGGGYTF.